These 25 T cell receptor beta chains were sequenced from one sample in a study of cytomegalovirus exposure and HLA in healthy donors. The PCR employed 60 Vbeta primers together with 13 Jbeta primers. The data were produced by immunoSEQ multiplex PCR, yet TCRdb's version contains in-frame clones alone and is incomplete. The sample yields approximately 130,000 clones, 75% to 85% seen once. Source material: PBMCs. These receptors were taken from a woman in her fifties or sixties in good health and CMV-seropositive.

Written as DNA, the CDR3 is TGTGCCAGCAGCCTCGAGGAGCAGGGATGGTTTTCTCCCGGGGAGCTGTTTTTT. Amino acid sequence: CASSLEEQGWFSPGELFF. The chain joins TRBV7-9 to TRBJ2-2, with a possible D match to TRBD1 (5 bases). From germline, CDR1 is SEHNR and CDR2 FQNEAQ (reference sequence). The CDR3 covers 18 residues. V was trimmed by 5 bases and J by 6 bases, leaving 25 bases between them.

The chain links TRBV5-1 to TRBJ2-3; no clear D gene. V was clipped by 6 bases and J by 1 base, with 9 bases between them. This CDR3 region has 13 residues. CDR1 is SGHRS and CDR2 is YFSETQ in the germline V gene. CDR3 protein: CASKITRTDTQYF. Here the CDR3 DNA reads TGCGCCAGCAAGATAACACGCACAGATACGCAGTATTTT.

V gene TRBV7-2 combines with J gene TRBJ1-1; possibly TRBD1 for D (6 bases). Germline CDR1 reads SGHTA; CDR2 reads FQGNSA. There are 14 residues in the CDR3. V was trimmed by 3 bases and J by 1 base, leaving 9 bases between them. CDR3 region: CASSFQGRNTEAFF. The CDR3 nucleotides are TGTGCCAGCAGCTTTCAGGGGCGGAACACTGAAGCTTTCTTT.

V and J are TRBV29-1 and TRBJ2-5; TRBD1 agrees at 9 bases. The DNA end lines up better with TRBJ2-7; the J call may be wrong. This CDR3 is built from 12 residues. In germline, CDR1 is SQVTM, CDR2 ANQGSEA. This chain's CDR3 is CSAGQGSYEQYF. In nucleotides, the CDR3 is TGCAGCGCGGGACAGGGAAGCTACGAGCAGTACTTC.

In its sample, this clone was seen a few times. The chain joins TRBV6-1 to TRBJ2-2; tentatively, D is TRBD2 (6 bases). This CDR3 region has 13 residues. Per the germline V gene, CDR1 is MNHNS and CDR2 is SASEGT. V gave up 6 bases and J gave up 8 bases, with 13 bases separating them. CDR3 protein: CASRRLDVGELFF. CDR3 nucleotides: TGTGCCAGCAGGCGACTAGATGTAGGGGAGCTGTTTTTT.

This clone was seen more than once but under ten times. This rearrangement joins TRBV5-6 to TRBJ1-6; D is unclear. V shed 4 bases and J shed 4 bases, with 12 bases lying between them. This CDR3 region has 15 residues. Germline loops: CDR1 SGHDT, CDR2 YYEEEE. The CDR3 sequence: CASSRDGGYNSPLHF. The DNA for the CDR3 is TGTGCCAGCAGCCGTGATGGAGGTTATAATTCACCCCTCCACTTT. Using reference TRBV5-6 and TRBJ1-6 for the parts outside the CDR3, the full variable domain is DAGVTQSPTHLIKTRGQQVTLRCSPKSGHDTVSWYQQALGQGPQFIFQYYEEEERQRGNFPDRFSGHQFPNYSSELNVNALLLGDSALYLCASSRDGGYNSPLHFGNGTRLTVT.

The chain carries TRBV6-5 and TRBJ1-4, with 7 bases fitting TRBD1. Trimming at V came to 4 bases and at J to 5 bases, leaving 7 bases not matched to a gene. This CDR3 spans 15 amino acids. Germline CDR1 reads MNHEY; CDR2 reads SVGAGI. CDR3: CASSSPGQQNEKLFF. The CDR3 DNA reads as TGTGCCAGCAGTTCCCCGGGACAGCAGAATGAAAAACTGTTTTTT.

V usage is TRBV5-1 and J usage is TRBJ2-3, with 10 positions matching TRBD2. Germline CDR1 is SGHRS and CDR2 is YFSETQ. The CDR3 sequence is 18 residues long. Unmatched junction bases numbered 9, after V lost 1 base and J lost 1 base. CDR3 sequence: CASSLSSRLAGGTDTQYF. The CDR3 coding sequence is TGCGCCAGCAGCTTGTCTTCAAGGCTAGCGGGGGGCACAGATACGCAGTATTTT.

The chain is built from TRBV5-1 and TRBJ2-1, with 9 nucleotides matching TRBD1. Germline CDR1 is SGHRS and CDR2 is YFSETQ. This CDR3 spans 16 amino acids. The V and J ends lost 2 bases and 3 bases, in that order; junction bases with no gene match: 6. The CDR3 sequence is CASSLPVGQGYNEQFF. The CDR3 DNA reads as TGCGCCAGCAGCTTACCTGTGGGACAGGGCTACAATGAGCAGTTCTTC. Filled out from reference TRBV5-1 and TRBJ2-1, the complete variable domain reads KAGVTQTPRYLIKTRGQQVTLSCSPISGHRSVSWYQQTPGQGLQFLFEYFSETQRNKGNFPGRFSGRQFSNSRSEMNVSTLELGDSALYLCASSLPVGQGYNEQFFGPGTRLTVL.

The J gene is TRBJ2-7, the V gene TRBV5-1; 12 bases are shared with TRBD2. J was trimmed by 1 base and V by 4 bases; bases with no gene match: 6. The germline V gene encodes CDR1 SGHRS and CDR2 YFSETQ. CDR3 size: 16 residues. For the CDR3, the DNA is TGCGCCAGCAGCCCCGGGACTAGCGGGCCGTCCTACGAGCAGTACTTC. Encoded protein: CASSPGTSGPSYEQYF.

The gene calls are TRBV6-6 and TRBJ1-1; TRBD1 is a possible D gene (6 bases). Trimming left V 6 bases short and J 3 bases short, with 11 bases between. The CDR3 extends over 13 amino acids. CDR1 and CDR2 (germline): MNHNY, SVGAGI (reference sequence). In nucleotides, the CDR3 is TGTGCCAGCAGATGGGACACCTACACTGAAGCTTTCTTT. Protein sequence: CASRWDTYTEAFF.

V is TRBV10-3 and J is TRBJ2-1; 15 nucleotides align to TRBD2. V trimming: 10 bases; J trimming: 8 bases; junction bases outside the gene matches: 3. CDR3 length: 13 residues. CDR1 is ENHRY and CDR2 is SYGVKD in the germline V gene. Here the CDR3 reads CATGLAGGHEQFF. CDR3 in DNA: TGTGCCACCGGACTAGCGGGGGGGCATGAGCAGTTCTTC.

The chain joins TRBV6-6 to TRBJ2-7; 8 bases are a match to TRBD2. J was trimmed by 3 bases and V by 7 bases; bases with no gene match: 5. CDR1 is MNHNY and CDR2 is SVGAGI in the germline V gene (reference sequence). There are 13 residues in the CDR3. CDR3: CASTERGNYEQYF. The CDR3 region has the DNA TGTGCCAGCACCGAGCGGGGGAACTACGAGCAGTACTTC.

This clone was counted once. The chain recombines TRBV9 with TRBJ1-3; no clear D gene. The CDR3 runs to 15 residues. Trimming took 0 bases from V and 0 from J, leaving 7 bases between them. Germline assignment: CDR1 SGDLS and CDR2 YYNGEE. This CDR3 reads CASSVEQASGNTIYF. The CDR3 nucleotides are TGTGCCAGCAGCGTAGAGCAGGCCTCTGGAAACACCATATATTTT.

This clone was seen more than once but under ten times. V usage is TRBV4-3 and J usage is TRBJ2-3; D perhaps matches TRBD2 (6 bases). Trimming cost V 2 bases and J 7 bases, with 19 bases left between them. Germline CDR1 and CDR2: LGHNA and YSLEER. The CDR3 contains 16 residues. DNA of the CDR3: TGCGCCAGCAGCCAATCGTCCGGGGGTATCAGGAATACGCAGTATTTT. It codes for CASSQSSGGIRNTQYF.

The J gene is TRBJ2-1, the V gene TRBV14; TRBD2 agrees at 7 bases. The CDR3 is 15 residues long. The V gene's germline CDR1 is SGHDN and CDR2 FVKESK. V dropped 3 bases and J dropped 3; count of bases not matched to a gene: 5. CDR3 amino acids: CASSHRQRGYNEQFF. Here the CDR3 DNA reads TGTGCCAGCAGCCATAGACAGCGGGGCTACAATGAGCAGTTCTTC.

The chain has TRBV27 and TRBJ1-2, with 9 nucleotides matching TRBD1. Trimming at V came to 6 bases and at J to 0 bases, leaving 2 bases not matched to a gene. CDR3 length equals 14 residues. CDR1 and CDR2 from the germline V gene are MNHEY and SMNVEV (reference sequence). The CDR3 spells CASRQGATNYGYTF. The CDR3 coding sequence is TGTGCCAGCAGACAGGGGGCGACTAACTATGGCTACACCTTC.

The rearrangement links TRBV7-8 to TRBJ1-3, with TRBD1 matching over 7 bases. Germline V gene lookup returns CDR1 SGHVS and CDR2 FQNEAQ. Trimming cost V 1 base and J 6 bases; bases outside gene matches: 3. The CDR3 runs to 14 residues. CDR3 nucleotides: TGTGCCAGCAGCTTAGGCAGGGGGGAAAACACCATATATTTT. Its translation: CASSLGRGENTIYF.

V usage is TRBV19 and J usage is TRBJ2-7; TRBD1 is a possible D gene (7 bases). This CDR3 contains 16 residues. V was pared by 5 bases and J by 1 base, with 18 bases between. Germline CDR1 is LNHDA and CDR2 is SQIVND (reference sequence). The CDR3 nucleotides read TGTGCCAGTAGTGCAGGGGGGCAGGGGTCTTCCTACGAGCAGTACTTC. Protein product: CASSAGGQGSSYEQYF. The variable domain in full, completed from reference TRBV19 and TRBJ2-7, reads DGGITQSPKYLFRKEGQNVTLSCEQNLNHDAMYWYRQDPGQGLRLIYYSQIVNDFQKGDIAEGYSVSREKKESFPLTVTSAQKNPTAFYLCASSAGGQGSSYEQYFGPGTRLTVT.

The V call is TRBV5-4, the J call TRBJ1-2, with a possible D match to TRBD1 (6 bases). V was cut by 4 bases and J by 6 bases, with 19 bases left in between. Per germline, CDR1 SGHNT and CDR2 YYREEE (reference sequence). The CDR3 extends over 15 amino acids. CDR3 residues: CASSPRGGAQDGYTF. The CDR3 nucleotides are TGTGCCAGCAGCCCCCGGGGGGGCGCCCAAGATGGCTACACCTTC.

This clone was recorded a few times. The chain joins TRBV19 to TRBJ1-3; the D gene is possibly TRBD1 (6 bases). The CDR3 runs 17 residues. V was shortened by 3 bases and J by 0 bases, with 15 bases between the two germline ends. From germline, CDR1 is LNHDA and CDR2 SQIVND (reference sequence). CDR3 nucleotides: TGTGCCAGTAGTATTAGTACAGGGAGAAGCTCTGGAAACACCATATATTTT. It encodes CASSISTGRSSGNTIYF.

This clone was detected once. The V and J genes are TRBV7-3 and TRBJ1-4, with D uncertain. Germline V CDR1 and CDR2: SGHTA, FQGTGA. V shed 5 bases and J shed 10 bases, with 14 bases lying between them. This CDR3 comprises 13 residues. The DNA of the CDR3 is TGTGCCAGCAGCCAAGATAGTACTGGAAAACTGTTTTTT. Encoded protein: CASSQDSTGKLFF. Supplemented by reference TRBV7-3 and TRBJ1-4, the full variable domain reads GAGVSQTPSNKVTEKGKYVELRCDPISGHTALYWYRQSLGQGPEFLIYFQGTGAADDSGLPNDRFFAVRPEGSVSTLKIQRTERGDSAVYLCASSQDSTGKLFFGSGTQLSVL.

This clone was found a few times. The chain couples TRBV18 to TRBJ1-2; D ambiguous. The length of the CDR3 is 13 residues. V lost 0 bases, J lost 6 bases, and 8 bases lay in between. Germline CDR1 KGHSH, CDR2 LQKENI. The CDR3 spells CASSPPKPDGYTF. As DNA, the CDR3 is TGTGCCAGCTCACCACCGAAACCGGATGGCTACACCTTC.

This clone was observed a single time. The chain links TRBV5-8 to TRBJ1-3; 9 nucleotides match TRBD1. The ends lost 5 bases at V and 2 bases at J; junction bases unmatched: 5. The CDR3 totals 15 residues. Looked up from germline, CDR1 is SGHTS and CDR2 is YDEGEE. In DNA, the CDR3 is TGTGCCAGCAGGCGACAGGGGGTAACTGGAAACACCATATATTTT. Translating it yields CASRRQGVTGNTIYF.

The chain couples TRBV5-1 to TRBJ1-2, with TRBD1 matching over 11 bases. Germline loops: CDR1 SGHRS, CDR2 YFSETQ. V was clipped by 3 bases and J by 2 bases; unmatched bases: 3. This CDR3 has 15 amino acids. The CDR3 coding sequence is TGCGCCAGCAGCTCACGGACAGGGGGCAACTATGGCTACACCTTC. Translation gives CASSSRTGGNYGYTF. Using reference TRBV5-1 and TRBJ1-2 for the parts outside the CDR3, the full variable domain is KAGVTQTPRYLIKTRGQQVTLSCSPISGHRSVSWYQQTPGQGLQFLFEYFSETQRNKGNFPGRFSGRQFSNSRSEMNVSTLELGDSALYLCASSSRTGGNYGYTFGSGTRLTVV.